This TCR beta chain was identified in a study of cytotoxic CD8 clonotypes in ibrutinib-treated CLL. Turning to the study itself: Average yields of roughly 260,000 productive templates and around 100,000 productive rearrangements characterized the samples.

Regarding the study as a whole: At progression, clonality fell back toward baseline after rising at ibrutinib response.

Measured with immunoSEQ multiplex PCR; TCRdb has only the in-frame clones, and not every one. This table holds roughly 300,000 clones, less than 85% found once. Regarding this clone: Its antigen is undetermined.

This TCR came from a human donor with chronic lymphocytic leukemia. The source material was PBMCs, sampled at disease progression, from a patient treated with ibrutinib.

CDR3 residues: CASSTRTGGYTF. The CDR3 DNA reads TGTGCCAGCAGCACAAGGACGGGGGGCTACACCTTC. The chain couples TRBV9 to TRBJ1-2; D is ambiguous. Between the trimmed V and J ends, which lost 4 bases and 8 bases, there was a span of 12 bases. CDR3 length: 12 residues. Germline V gene data show CDR1 as SGDLS and CDR2 as YYNGEE.